These 22 T cell receptor beta chains were sequenced from one sample in a study of tumor and adjacent non-tumor tissue in lung cancer. The library came from three nested PCR rounds adapted from ARM-PCR protocols. TCRdb ran MiXCR on the multiplex PCR reads and lists one entry per CDR3 protein. The sample carries roughly 75,000 distinct CDR3 sequences, approximately 81% recorded once. The template was RNA from unsorted bulk tissue. This non-tumor lung sample came from over 3 cm beyond the tumor edge. The sequenced material came from distant non-tumor lung tissue. Source of these receptors: a man aged 55 to 70 with non-small cell lung cancer.

On this clonotype: Being one base from a much bigger clone, this may be a read error. The J gene is TRBJ1-1, the V gene TRBV10-2; no reliable D call. The V gene's germline CDR1 is WSHSY and CDR2 SAAADI. This CDR3 contains 13 residues. The CDR3 sequence is CTVREGGNTEAFF. In DNA, the CDR3 is TGCACCGTAAGAGAGGGTGGGAACACTGAAGCTTTCTTT.

The sample holds a few counts of this clonotype. A much larger clone is a single base away; this may be a read error. The chain joins TRBV12-3 or TRBV12-4 to TRBJ2-1, with 8 bases that match TRBD2. This CDR3 spans 15 amino acids. In nucleotides, the CDR3 is TGTGCCAGCAGGGTCAGCGGGAGTCCGTACAATAAGCAGTTCTTC. It yields the protein CASRVSGSPYNKQFF.

This chain joins TRBV11-1 and TRBJ1-2, with unresolved D. The CDR3 is 12 amino acids. Germline V gives CDR1 SGHAT, CDR2 FQDESV (reference sequence). V lost 2 bases and J lost 2, with 3 bases in between. CDR3 coding DNA: TGTGCCAGCAGCTTACGGAACTATGGCTACACCTTC. Protein: CASSLRNYGYTF.

Note on this clonotype: A single base separates this from a much larger clone, so it may be a read error. The rearrangement uses TRBV4-2 and TRBJ2-2; TRBD2 might be the D (6 bases). The germline V and J ends were trimmed by 2 bases and 3 bases, with 13 bases remaining between them. The CDR3 covers 16 residues. Germline V gene sequence: CDR1 LGHNA, CDR2 YNFKEQ. As DNA, the CDR3 is TGTGCCAGCAGCCAATCGAGGGACTCCTACACCGGGGAGCTGTTTTTT. This gives the protein CASSQSRDSYTGELFF.

This clonotype is labeled as medium-sized. The chain joins TRBV5-1 to TRBJ2-3, with D maybe TRBD2 (6 bases). Germline assignment: CDR1 SGHRS and CDR2 YFSETQ. V lost 4 bases, J lost 2 bases, and 17 bases lay in between. The CDR3 is 16 amino acids. CDR3 in DNA: TGCGCCAGCAGCGTGAAGGAGGGAGCCATCACAGATACGCAGTATTTT. Translation: CASSVKEGAITDTQYF.

As regards this clonotype: A read error may account for a junction end that differs from germline. The chain employs TRBV5-4 and TRBJ2-2; perhaps TRBD2 as D (7 bases). This CDR3 region has 17 residues. CDR1 is SGHNT, CDR2 YYREEE, per germline (reference sequence). Here the CDR3 reads CASSLPAGALNTGELLF. The CDR3 bases are TGTGCCAGCAGCCTCCCTGCGGGGGCGTTGAACACCGGGGAACTGTTATTT.

On this clonotype itself: Germline and junction disagree at one end, which may indicate a read error. V usage is TRBV19 and J usage is TRBJ2-2; D might be TRBD2 (7 bases). This CDR3 has 16 amino acids. Germline CDR1 LNHDA, CDR2 SQIVND (reference sequence). In DNA, the CDR3 is TGTGTCAGTAGTATAGACGGGGGGCATTCCACCCGGGAGCTGTTTTTT. Translation: CVSSIDGGHSTRELFF.

Details on this clonotype: Germline is not matched at one junction end, which may reflect a read error. The chain joins TRBV20-1 to TRBJ1-2; D not certain. The CDR3 has 14 residues. Germline-derived CDR1 and CDR2 are DFQATT and SNEGSKA (reference sequence). CDR3 protein: CGAKRHGAGYRYTF. CDR3 in DNA: TGCGGTGCTAAAAGACATGGAGCCGGCTATCGCTACACCTTC.

V gene TRBV4-2 combines with J gene TRBJ2-7, with TRBD2 identical over 8 bases. The CDR3 loop spans 17 amino acids. Germline V gene sequence: CDR1 LGHNA, CDR2 YNFKEQ. CDR3 residues: CVGSQGCGGSRANEQYF. The CDR3, as DNA: TGTGTCGGCAGCCAAGGATGCGGGGGGTCCCGGGCCAACGAGCAGTACTTC.

The V and J genes are TRBV11-2 and TRBJ2-2; D possibly corresponds to TRBD1 (6 bases). V lost 4 bases, J lost 6 bases, and 15 bases lay in between. Germline V gene lookup returns CDR1 SGHAT and CDR2 FQNNGV. The CDR3 has 15 residues. The CDR3 nucleotides read TGTGCCAGCAGCTCAACAGGGATAATTGCCGGGGAGCTGTTTTTT. Translating it yields CASSSTGIIAGELFF.

V usage is TRBV6-6 and J usage is TRBJ1-6, with 7 bases fitting TRBD1. CDR3 size: 15 residues. J gave up 8 bases and V 2 bases, and 6 bases lay outside the gene matches. The germline CDR1 and CDR2 sequences are MNHNY and SVGAGI (reference sequence). The CDR3 nucleotides read TGTGCCAGCAGTTACCGGACAGGATCCTATTCACCCCTCCACTTT. It codes for CASSYRTGSYSPLHF.

Turning to this clonotype: A clone one base away is much larger, so this may be a read error. This chain joins TRBV6-6 and TRBJ2-2, with D possibly matching TRBD2 (6 bases). V was shortened by 4 bases and J by 7 bases, with 16 bases between the two germline ends. The CDR3 runs to 15 residues. From germline, CDR1 is MNHNY and CDR2 SVGAGI (reference sequence). Written as DNA, the CDR3 is TGTGCCAGCAGTTTTTCGGGACTGCAGGGCGGGGAGCTGTTTTTT. Protein: CASSFSGLQGGELFF.

Notes on this clonotype: The germline gene is not matched at one end of the junction; a read error may be the cause. The CDR3, as DNA: TGTGCCAGCAGTCCAACTAGCGGGGGAGCCAATGGGGCCAACTTCCTGATTTTC. Protein sequence: CASSPTSGGANGANFLIF. J is TRBJ2-6 and V is TRBV11-2, with 11 bases that match TRBD2. This CDR3 is built from 18 residues. CDR1 is SGHAT, CDR2 FQNNGV, per germline.

Notes on this clonotype: A much larger clone is a single base away; this may be a read error. This rearrangement joins TRBV7-8 to TRBJ2-6; D may be TRBD2 (5 bases). From germline, CDR1 is SGHVS and CDR2 FQNEAQ. The CDR3 is 12 amino acids. The CDR3 is CVSSLSGLDLTF. The CDR3 nucleotides are TGTGTCAGCAGCTTAAGCGGCCTTGACCTGACTTTC.

The genes are TRBV6-4 and TRBJ2-3; a weak D match, TRBD2 (6 bases). The V end was cut by 4 bases, the J end by 2 bases, with 7 bases between. The CDR3 length is 13 residues. Germline V CDR1 and CDR2: MRHNA, SNTAGT. Written as DNA, the CDR3 is TGTGCCAGCAGTGCTAGCGACACAGATACGCAGTATTTT. This encodes CASSASDTDTQYF.

In regard to this clonotype: At one end the junction does not follow the germline gene, possibly because of a read error. The J gene is TRBJ2-1, the V gene TRBV20-1; D might be TRBD2 (5 bases). CDR1 and CDR2 from the germline V gene are DFQATT and SNEGSKA (reference sequence). The CDR3 length is 15 residues. CDR3 nucleotide sequence: TGCAGTGGTAGATATCGACCTAGCAGCTACAATGAACAGTTCTTC. Translation: CSGRYRPSSYNEQFF.

As to this clonotype: A read error may produce the germline difference seen at one junction end. This chain connects TRBV7-2 to TRBJ1-3; D unclear. Germline V gene lookup returns CDR1 SGHTA and CDR2 FQGNSA. CDR3 length equals 17 residues. The CDR3 sequence: CASSFGVGPTSVNTIYF. The CDR3 DNA reads TGTGCCAGCAGCTTTGGGGTAGGACCGACCTCTGTAAACACCATATATTTT. Variable domain in full (rest from reference TRBV7-2 and TRBJ1-3): GAGVSQSPSNKVTEKGKDVELRCDPISGHTALYWYRQSLGQGLEFLIYFQGNSAPDKSGLPSDRFSAERTGGSVSTLTIQRTQQEDSAVYLCASSFGVGPTSVNTIYFGEGSWLTVV.

A word on this clonotype: A read error may account for a junction end that differs from germline. V usage is TRBV20-1 and J usage is TRBJ2-6; perhaps TRBD2 as D (5 bases). CDR1 and CDR2 (germline): DFQATT, SNEGSKA (reference sequence). The CDR3 is 15 residues long. As DNA, the CDR3 is TGCAGTACTAGAGCTACCGGAGCCGGGGCCAACGTCCTGACTTTC. It specifies CSTRATGAGANVLTF.

As for this clonotype: Germline is not matched at one junction end, which may reflect a read error. As DNA, the CDR3 is TGTACCAGCAGCCAAGCGGGTTTCCGACTACGAGGGACCGGGGAGCTGTTTTTT. This translates into CTSSQAGFRLRGTGELFF. The chain employs TRBV11-3 and TRBJ2-2, with TRBD2 as a possible D gene (6 bases). CDR1 and CDR2 from the germline V gene are SGHNT and YENEEA. CDR3 length: 18 amino acids.

The table lists this clonotype with many counts. The chain links TRBV4-2 to TRBJ1-6; TRBD1 matches at 7 bases. The CDR3 loop spans 15 amino acids. Germline V gene lookup returns CDR1 LGHNA and CDR2 YNFKEQ. V shed 0 bases and J 8 bases; nucleotides not matched to a gene: 4. For the CDR3, the DNA is TGTGCCAGCAGCCAAGATGGGGACAGCTATTCACCCCTCCACTTT. Residues: CASSQDGDSYSPLHF.

This chain connects TRBV20-1 to TRBJ2-2, with D perhaps TRBD1 (5 bases). Germline V lookup: CDR1 DFQATT, CDR2 SNEGSKA (reference sequence). Trimming left V 0 bases short and J 4 bases short, with 6 bases between. The CDR3 runs to 13 residues. Here the CDR3 reads CSARDRVTGELFF. The CDR3 nucleotides are TGCAGTGCTAGAGACAGGGTCACCGGGGAGCTGTTTTTT.

With respect to this clonotype: A much larger clone lies one base from this, so it may be a read error. This sequence joins TRBV6-1 and TRBJ1-2, with TRBD1 matching over 7 bases. V lost 2 bases, J lost 5 bases, and 14 bases stayed unmatched. CDR1 and CDR2 (germline): MNHNS, SASEGT. This CDR3 has 17 amino acids. CDR3 in amino acids: CASSERTGSSSSYGYTF. DNA for the CDR3: TGTGCCAGCAGTGAAAGGACAGGCTCAAGCTCGAGTTATGGCTACACCTTC.